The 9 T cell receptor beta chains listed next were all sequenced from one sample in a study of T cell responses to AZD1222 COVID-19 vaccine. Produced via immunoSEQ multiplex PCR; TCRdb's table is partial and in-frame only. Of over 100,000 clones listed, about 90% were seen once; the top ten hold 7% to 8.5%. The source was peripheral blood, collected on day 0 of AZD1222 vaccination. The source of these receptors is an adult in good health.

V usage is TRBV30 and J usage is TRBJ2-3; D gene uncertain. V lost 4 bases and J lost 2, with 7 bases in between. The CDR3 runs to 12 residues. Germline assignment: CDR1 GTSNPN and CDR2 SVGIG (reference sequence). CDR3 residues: CAWTLNTDTQYF. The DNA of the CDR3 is TGTGCCTGGACCCTGAACACAGATACGCAGTATTTT.

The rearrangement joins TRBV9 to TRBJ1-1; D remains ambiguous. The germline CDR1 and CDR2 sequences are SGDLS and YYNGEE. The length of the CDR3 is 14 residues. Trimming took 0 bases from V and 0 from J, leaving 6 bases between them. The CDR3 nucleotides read TGTGCCAGCAGCGTAGTACAGATGAACACTGAAGCTTTCTTT. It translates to CASSVVQMNTEAFF.

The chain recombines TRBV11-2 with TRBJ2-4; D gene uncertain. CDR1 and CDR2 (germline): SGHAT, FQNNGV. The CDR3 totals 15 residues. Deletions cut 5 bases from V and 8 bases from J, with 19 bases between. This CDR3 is CASSVSRTQVDIQYF. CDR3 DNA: TGTGCCAGCAGCGTGTCAAGGACGCAGGTCGACATTCAGTACTTC.

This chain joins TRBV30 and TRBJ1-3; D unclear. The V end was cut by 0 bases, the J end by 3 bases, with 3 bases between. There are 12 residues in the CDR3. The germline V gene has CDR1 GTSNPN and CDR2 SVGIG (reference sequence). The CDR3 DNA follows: TGTGCCTGGAGTGTAAATGGAAACACCATATATTTT. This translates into CAWSVNGNTIYF.

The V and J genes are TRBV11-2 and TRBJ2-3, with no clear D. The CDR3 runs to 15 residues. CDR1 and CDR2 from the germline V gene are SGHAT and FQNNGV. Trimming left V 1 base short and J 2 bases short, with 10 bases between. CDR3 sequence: CASSLGEGHTDTQYF. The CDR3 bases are TGTGCCAGCAGCTTAGGGGAAGGGCACACAGATACGCAGTATTTT.

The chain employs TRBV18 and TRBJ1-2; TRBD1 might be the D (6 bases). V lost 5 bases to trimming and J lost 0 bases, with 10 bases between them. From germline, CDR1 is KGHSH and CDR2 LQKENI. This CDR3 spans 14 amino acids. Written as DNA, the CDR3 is TGTGCCAGCTCAGGGGGCCAAGCTAACTATGGCTACACCTTC. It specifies CASSGGQANYGYTF.

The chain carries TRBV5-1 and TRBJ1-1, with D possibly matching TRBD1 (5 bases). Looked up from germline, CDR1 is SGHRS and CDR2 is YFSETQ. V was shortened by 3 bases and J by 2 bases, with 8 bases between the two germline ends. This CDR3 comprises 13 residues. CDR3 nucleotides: TGCGCCAGCAGCTCAGGACACAACACTGAAGCTTTCTTT. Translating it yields CASSSGHNTEAFF. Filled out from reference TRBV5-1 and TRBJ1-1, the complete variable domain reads KAGVTQTPRYLIKTRGQQVTLSCSPISGHRSVSWYQQTPGQGLQFLFEYFSETQRNKGNFPGRFSGRQFSNSRSEMNVSTLELGDSALYLCASSSGHNTEAFFGQGTRLTVV.

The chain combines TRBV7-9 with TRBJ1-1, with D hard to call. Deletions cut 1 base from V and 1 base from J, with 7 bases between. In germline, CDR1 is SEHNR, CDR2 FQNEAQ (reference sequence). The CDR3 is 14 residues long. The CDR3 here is CASSLGHSNTEAFF. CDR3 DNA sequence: TGTGCCAGCAGCTTAGGACATTCGAACACTGAAGCTTTCTTT. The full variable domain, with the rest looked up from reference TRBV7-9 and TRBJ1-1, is DTGVSQNPRHKITKRGQNVTFRCDPISEHNRLYWYRQTLGQGPEFLTYFQNEAQLEKSRLLSDRFSAERPKGSFSTLEIQRTEQGDSAMYLCASSLGHSNTEAFFGQGTRLTVV.

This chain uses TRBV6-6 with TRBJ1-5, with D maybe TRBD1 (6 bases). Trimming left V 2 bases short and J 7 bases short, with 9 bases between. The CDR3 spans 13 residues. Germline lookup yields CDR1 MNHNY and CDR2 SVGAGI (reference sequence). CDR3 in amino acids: CASSYNREQPQHF. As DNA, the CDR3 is TGTGCCAGCAGTTACAACAGGGAACAGCCCCAGCATTTT.